This T cell receptor beta chain derives from a study of T cells in Graves' hyperthyroidism and ophthalmopathy. General study points: In blood, most of the thyroid clonotypes expanded above 0.001 were also present. The model made its ophthalmopathy prediction, and onset followed a median about 6 months later. In simple terms, a model built on 13 V-J features told ophthalmopathy apart from stable hyperthyroidism.

From RNA transcripts, TCR beta CDR3 regions were amplified. TCR CDR3 regions were first amplified by RT-PCR with HTBI primers. TCRdb processed the multiplex PCR reads anew with MiXCR; each CDR3 protein has one entry. The profile shows roughly 380,000 distinct CDR3 sequences, 11% to 15% of them singletons. There are many counts of this clonotype. The antigen is not known. V was trimmed by 1 base and J by 7 bases, leaving 11 bases between them. The CDR3 loop spans 13 amino acids. CDR1 and CDR2 from the germline V gene are GTSNPN and SVGIG (reference sequence). The V and J genes are TRBV30 and TRBJ1-5; the D is unclear. The sequenced material came from blood. The receptor was derived from a woman between 55 and 75 years old with Graves' hyperthyroidism. The chain's CDR3 is CAWSGVRGQPQHF. Here the CDR3 DNA reads TGTGCCTGGAGTGGAGTCCGGGGACAGCCCCAGCATTTT. The whole variable domain, remainder taken from reference TRBV30 and TRBJ1-5, is SQTIHQWPATLVQPVGSPLSLECTVEGTSNPNLYWYRQAAGRGLQLLFYSVGIGQISSEVPQNLSASRPQDRQFILSSKKLLLSDSGFYLCAWSGVRGQPQHFGDGTRLSIL.